Listed here are 26 T cell receptor beta chains from one sample, sequenced in a study of shared clonotypes between healthy human individuals. CD45RO-negative, CCR7-positively selected cells formed the naive CD8 fraction, excluding terminally differentiated effector memory CD45RA+ cells. The assay was immunoSEQ multiplex PCR, and TCRdb's table has in-frame clones only and misses some. The repertoire has 500,000 to 700,000 clones, approximately 95% of them found once; the top ten carry approximately 0.11%. The sequencing input was naive CD8+ T cells sorted from blood. These receptor sequences come from a woman aged 25 to 39 in good health.

This chain connects TRBV19 to TRBJ2-2; 7 bases fit TRBD1. Germline V gene sequence: CDR1 LNHDA, CDR2 SQIVND (reference sequence). The CDR3 loop spans 16 amino acids. The trim removed 5 bases at V and 3 bases at J, leaving 9 bases unmatched. This chain's CDR3 is CASSSLQGTDTGELFF. The CDR3 DNA follows: TGTGCCAGTAGTTCCTTACAGGGGACCGACACCGGGGAGCTGTTTTTT.

The rearrangement links TRBV28 to TRBJ2-1; 10 positions match TRBD2. V shed 2 bases, J shed 3 bases, and the junction held 4 bases outside the gene matches. The CDR3 extends over 16 amino acids. The germline CDR1 and CDR2 sequences are MDHEN and SYDVKM. DNA for the CDR3: TGTGCCAGCAGTTTAACTAGCGGGAATCTCTACAATGAGCAGTTCTTC. Translation: CASSLTSGNLYNEQFF.

On this clone itself: This specimen includes other DNA sequences encoding the same CDR3. J is TRBJ2-7 and V is TRBV27; D remains unclear. V was shortened by 3 bases and J by 2 bases, with 11 bases between the two germline ends. Germline-derived CDR1 and CDR2 are MNHEY and SMNVEV (reference sequence). This CDR3 spans 14 amino acids. CDR3 bases: TGTGCCAGCAGTTTGTGGTCCGGAACCTACGAGCAGTACTTC. Protein: CASSLWSGTYEQYF.

The chain is built from TRBV28 and TRBJ1-1; D is unresolved. V lost 2 bases and J lost 1, with 11 bases in between. The CDR3 contains 15 residues. The V gene's germline CDR1 is MDHEN and CDR2 SYDVKM. CDR3 DNA: TGTGCCAGCAGTTTAAGTCCGGGGTCGAACACTGAAGCTTTCTTT. It codes for CASSLSPGSNTEAFF. The full variable domain, completed using reference TRBV28 and TRBJ1-1, is DVKVTQSSRYLVKRTGEKVFLECVQDMDHENMFWYRQDPGLGLRLIYFSYDVKMKEKGDIPEGYSVSREKKERFSLILESASTNQTSMYLCASSLSPGSNTEAFFGQGTRLTVV.

This chain links TRBV7-2 with TRBJ2-7, with no clear D. V lost 0 bases and J lost 3, with 15 bases in between. Germline-derived CDR1 and CDR2 are SGHTA and FQGNSA. The CDR3 has 16 amino acids. Here the CDR3 reads CASSLARVRTLYEQYF. CDR3 nucleotides: TGTGCCAGCAGCTTAGCGCGCGTCAGAACACTCTACGAGCAGTACTTC.

This rearrangement joins TRBV28 to TRBJ1-4; 11 bases fit TRBD1. CDR1 and CDR2 (germline): MDHEN, SYDVKM. The trim removed 0 bases at V and 7 bases at J, leaving 1 base unmatched. This CDR3 spans 15 amino acids. CDR3 amino acids: CASSLWGTGGEKLFF. CDR3 DNA: TGTGCCAGCAGTTTATGGGGGACAGGGGGTGAAAAACTGTTTTTT.

The chain employs TRBV27 and TRBJ2-3; D is possibly TRBD2 (6 bases). The CDR3 is made up of 11 amino acids. Trimming shortened V by 6 bases and J by 10 bases, and 11 bases separated the two germline ends. CDR1 and CDR2 from the germline V gene are MNHEY and SMNVEV (reference sequence). The CDR3 loop is CASSTPGAQYF. The CDR3 DNA is TGTGCCAGCAGCACCCCGGGGGCGCAGTATTTT.

The J gene is TRBJ1-3, the V gene TRBV6-1; D gene unclear. The CDR3 length is 15 residues. Germline V lookup: CDR1 MNHNS, CDR2 SASEGT. V was clipped by 3 bases and J by 0 bases, with 9 bases between them. CDR3 loop: CASSDRSRSGNTIYF. The CDR3 DNA is TGTGCCAGCAGTGACAGGAGCCGCTCTGGAAACACCATATATTTT.

CDR3 sequence (DNA): TGTGCCATCAGTGAGGAATCGACAGGGCTTGACGAAAAACTGTTTTTT. Protein product: CAISEESTGLDEKLFF. The gene calls are TRBV10-3 and TRBJ1-4; TRBD1 agrees at 7 bases. Trimming took 2 bases from V and 8 from J; bases not matched to a gene: 11. This CDR3 comprises 16 residues. Looked up from germline, CDR1 is ENHRY and CDR2 is SYGVKD.

The chain employs TRBV27 and TRBJ2-3, with 9 nucleotides matching TRBD2. Germline V lookup: CDR1 MNHEY, CDR2 SMNVEV (reference sequence). This CDR3 contains 16 residues. CDR3 residues: CVSSLSNGLATDTQYF. The CDR3, as DNA: TGTGTCAGTAGTTTATCGAACGGACTAGCGACAGATACGCAGTATTTT.

The chain has TRBV5-1 and TRBJ2-7; TRBD1 matches 10 bases. This CDR3 is 16 amino acids long. Germline lookup yields CDR1 SGHRS and CDR2 YFSETQ. V was clipped by 4 bases and J by 3 bases; unmatched bases: 10. The CDR3 loop is CASSALWDRGLYEQYF. The CDR3, as DNA: TGCGCCAGCAGCGCCCTCTGGGACAGGGGACTCTACGAGCAGTACTTC.

The V and J genes are TRBV2 and TRBJ1-4; 9 nucleotides agree with TRBD1. The germline CDR1 and CDR2 sequences are SNHLY and FYNNEI. There are 15 residues in the CDR3. Trimming cost V 2 bases and J 7 bases; bases outside gene matches: 5. The CDR3 protein is CASSEMTGGIEKLFF. CDR3 coding DNA: TGTGCCAGCAGTGAAATGACAGGGGGGATTGAAAAACTGTTTTTT.

V is TRBV4-1 and J is TRBJ2-1; D is ambiguous. The CDR3 is 18 residues long. Trimming left V 3 bases short and J 4 bases short, with 22 bases between. CDR1 is MGHRA, CDR2 YSYEKL, per germline. The CDR3 sequence: CASSQSLWSLREYNEQFF. CDR3 DNA sequence: TGCGCCAGCAGCCAGTCGCTATGGTCCCTTCGTGAATACAATGAGCAGTTCTTC.

CDR3 in amino acids: CASSAQTGGWNEQFF. In nucleotides, the CDR3 is TGTGCCAGCAGTGCCCAGACAGGGGGCTGGAATGAGCAGTTCTTC. The V gene is TRBV27, the J gene TRBJ2-1; 10 bases fit TRBD1. From germline, CDR1 is MNHEY and CDR2 SMNVEV (reference sequence). This CDR3 has 15 residues. J lost 7 bases, V lost 5 bases, and 8 bases had no gene match.

This clone appeared a few times. The chain recombines TRBV7-9 with TRBJ1-3, with unresolved D. The CDR3 sequence is 14 residues long. Germline CDR1 is SEHNR and CDR2 is FQNEAQ (reference sequence). Trimming cost V 7 bases and J 4 bases, with 14 bases left between them. CDR3 loop: CASKPSMGGNTIYF. In DNA, the CDR3 is TGTGCCAGCAAACCCTCCATGGGGGGAAACACCATATATTTT. Full variable domain (rest looked up from reference TRBV7-9 and TRBJ1-3): DTGVSQNPRHKITKRGQNVTFRCDPISEHNRLYWYRQTLGQGPEFLTYFQNEAQLEKSRLLSDRFSAERPKGSFSTLEIQRTEQGDSAMYLCASKPSMGGNTIYFGEGSWLTVV.

This clone was observed once. The chain links TRBV5-4 to TRBJ2-7, with D possibly being TRBD1 (5 bases). The CDR3 is 13 residues long. V dropped 2 bases and J dropped 3 bases, with 9 bases sitting between them. Germline V gives CDR1 SGHNT, CDR2 YYREEE (reference sequence). The CDR3 nucleotides are TGTGCCAGCAGCTTCCAGGGTCGCTACGAGCAGTACTTC. The encoded protein is CASSFQGRYEQYF.

V is TRBV4-2 and J is TRBJ2-1, with D unclear. This CDR3 is 13 amino acids long. Per germline, CDR1 LGHNA and CDR2 YNFKEQ. Trimming cost V 8 bases and J 4 bases, with 12 bases left between them. The CDR3 loop reads CASARDAYNEQFF. In DNA, the CDR3 is TGTGCCAGCGCTAGAGACGCGTACAATGAGCAGTTCTTC.

The chain is built from TRBV13 and TRBJ1-1; D is ambiguous. Germline CDR1 reads PRHDT; CDR2 reads FYEKMQ (reference sequence). V was trimmed by 0 bases and J by 4 bases, leaving 6 bases between them. This CDR3 is built from 13 residues. The CDR3 region is CASSLGPGTEAFF. Written as DNA, the CDR3 is TGTGCCAGCAGCTTAGGGCCAGGCACTGAAGCTTTCTTT.

The CDR3 loop reads CASSRTPNMNTEAFF. The CDR3 coding sequence is TGTGCCAGCAGTCGGACACCTAACATGAACACTGAAGCTTTCTTT. The chain joins TRBV28 to TRBJ1-1; a weak D match, TRBD1 (5 bases). This CDR3 spans 15 amino acids. Germline lookup yields CDR1 MDHEN and CDR2 SYDVKM. The ends were cut back, 5 bases at V and 0 bases at J, with 13 bases in the middle.

Only one count was recorded for this clone. The chain has TRBV19 and TRBJ2-7; tentatively, D is TRBD1 (5 bases). This CDR3 has 13 amino acids. Trimming left V 3 bases short and J 3 bases short, with 9 bases between. In germline, CDR1 is LNHDA, CDR2 SQIVND (reference sequence). CDR3 bases: TGTGCCAGTAGTATGGGGCCTGGCTACGAGCAGTACTTC. Encoded protein: CASSMGPGYEQYF.

V gene TRBV7-9 combines with J gene TRBJ1-3, with no clear D. The V end was cut by 0 bases, the J end by 4 bases, with 16 bases between. The CDR3 has 17 residues. Germline V lookup: CDR1 SEHNR, CDR2 FQNEAQ (reference sequence). The chain's CDR3 is CASSLALGGMTGNTIYF. In nucleotides, the CDR3 is TGTGCCAGCAGCTTAGCTTTAGGAGGGATGACCGGAAACACCATATATTTT.

The chain has TRBV28 and TRBJ1-1; D is unresolved. This CDR3 comprises 15 residues. Per germline, CDR1 MDHEN and CDR2 SYDVKM. Trimming left V 1 base short and J 1 base short, with 10 bases between. As DNA, the CDR3 is TGTGCCAGCAGTTTATCCCCCACAACGAACACTGAAGCTTTCTTT. The encoded protein is CASSLSPTTNTEAFF. The entire variable domain, with the rest obtained from reference TRBV28 and TRBJ1-1, is as follows: DVKVTQSSRYLVKRTGEKVFLECVQDMDHENMFWYRQDPGLGLRLIYFSYDVKMKEKGDIPEGYSVSREKKERFSLILESASTNQTSMYLCASSLSPTTNTEAFFGQGTRLTVV.

This clone has a handful of counts. The chain recombines TRBV13 with TRBJ1-2; no clear D. The CDR3 has 14 amino acids. Trimming removed 0 bases from V and 4 bases from J, with 9 bases in between. Germline V gene sequence: CDR1 PRHDT, CDR2 FYEKMQ (reference sequence). Here the CDR3 DNA reads TGTGCCAGCAGCTTAGGAGGAGTGCGCTATGGCTACACCTTC. It translates to CASSLGGVRYGYTF.

This chain connects TRBV5-6 to TRBJ2-7, with D perhaps TRBD1 (6 bases). With 5 bases removed from V and 2 bases from J, the gap between germline ends came to 8 bases. Germline lookup yields CDR1 SGHDT and CDR2 YYEEEE. The CDR3 is 12 residues long. CDR3 protein: CASSGGTYEQYF. The CDR3 DNA sequence: TGTGCCAGCAGTGGGGGCACCTACGAGCAGTACTTC. Variable domain in full (rest from reference TRBV5-6 and TRBJ2-7): DAGVTQSPTHLIKTRGQQVTLRCSPKSGHDTVSWYQQALGQGPQFIFQYYEEEERQRGNFPDRFSGHQFPNYSSELNVNALLLGDSALYLCASSGGTYEQYFGPGTRLTVT.

The rearrangement uses TRBV7-8 and TRBJ1-2, with D possibly TRBD1 on 6 matching bases. Trimming left V 2 bases short and J 5 bases short, with 21 bases between. Germline values: CDR1 SGHVS, CDR2 FQNEAQ. This CDR3 region has 17 residues. The CDR3 here is CASSLSGAGVGSYGYTF. The DNA for the CDR3 is TGTGCCAGCAGCTTATCAGGGGCAGGGGTGGGAAGTTATGGCTACACCTTC.

This chain links TRBV7-9 with TRBJ2-6; D is unresolved. Trimming took 9 bases from V and 1 from J, leaving 10 bases between them. The CDR3 consists of 14 residues. Per germline, CDR1 SEHNR and CDR2 FQNEAQ (reference sequence). The CDR3 DNA reads TGTGCCAGTGGCTCAGGATCTGGGGCCAACGTCCTGACTTTC. Its protein product is CASGSGSGANVLTF. Together with reference TRBV7-9 and TRBJ2-6, the CDR3 gives the full variable domain: DTGVSQNPRHKITKRGQNVTFRCDPISEHNRLYWYRQTLGQGPEFLTYFQNEAQLEKSRLLSDRFSAERPKGSFSTLEIQRTEQGDSAMYLCASGSGSGANVLTFGAGSRLTVL.